One sample yielded the 8 T cell receptor beta chains listed below, sequenced in a study of identical twins. One entry per CDR3 protein, called by TCRdb with MiXCR from the 5' RACE reads. This sample yields around 370,000 distinct CDR3 sequences, of which 9% to 10% are seen a single time; approximately 8.9% belongs to the top ten. Sequencing used naive T cells sorted from blood. These receptors were obtained from a woman aged 45 to 65 in good health.

This sequence joins TRBV10-3 and TRBJ2-5, with D unresolved. Trimming left V 0 bases short and J 3 bases short, with 8 bases between. The length of the CDR3 is 14 residues. Germline loops: CDR1 ENHRY, CDR2 SYGVKD. The DNA for the CDR3 is TGTGCCATCAGTGAGTCGGTGGGGAAAGAGACCCAGTACTTC. This codes for CAISESVGKETQYF.

V gene TRBV20-1 combines with J gene TRBJ2-5, with 8 positions matching TRBD2. There are 15 residues in the CDR3. Germline trimming cut 2 bases from V and 5 bases from J; bases unmatched to any gene: 10. In germline, CDR1 is DFQATT, CDR2 SNEGSKA (reference sequence). The CDR3 sequence is CSARPPGGGRETQYF. The DNA for the CDR3 is TGCAGTGCTAGACCCCCGGGGGGGGGGAGGGAGACCCAGTACTTC.

Only a few counts were recorded for this clonotype. The chain links TRBV5-1 to TRBJ1-1; tentative D call: TRBD1 (6 bases). Per the germline V gene, CDR1 is SGHRS and CDR2 is YFSETQ. The CDR3 spans 18 residues. V dropped 4 bases and J dropped 4 bases, with 26 bases sitting between them. The CDR3 sequence is CASSAQLQETEGGTEAFF. DNA for the CDR3: TGCGCCAGCAGCGCACAACTACAGGAGACGGAGGGGGGCACTGAAGCTTTCTTT.

V is TRBV10-3 and J is TRBJ2-3, with 9 bases matching TRBD2. The CDR3 is 18 amino acids. Germline V gene sequence: CDR1 ENHRY, CDR2 SYGVKD. Trimming took 0 bases from V and 2 from J; bases not matched to a gene: 9. The CDR3 DNA reads TGTGCCATCAGTGAGTCTCGTAGAACTAGCGGGTACACAGATACGCAGTATTTT. This codes for CAISESRRTSGYTDTQYF.

This sequence joins TRBV12-3 or TRBV12-4 and TRBJ1-6, with 8 nucleotides matching TRBD1. Unmatched junction bases numbered 7, after V lost 5 bases and J lost 7 bases. The CDR3 extends over 15 amino acids. CDR3 DNA sequence: TGTGCCAGCAGTAACAGACAGGGGCCAAATTCACCCCTCCACTTT. Its protein is CASSNRQGPNSPLHF.

This sequence joins TRBV5-8 and TRBJ2-7; 15 bases are shared with TRBD2. The germline CDR1 and CDR2 sequences are SGHTS and YDEGEE. This CDR3 contains 18 residues. Losses at the gene ends were 0 bases for V and 4 bases for J; bases not matched to a gene: 8. CDR3 region: CASSLVPGLAGGPYEQYV. Written as DNA, the CDR3 is TGTGCCAGCAGCTTGGTCCCGGGACTAGCGGGAGGACCGTACGAGCAGTACGTC.

The J gene is TRBJ2-1, the V gene TRBV10-3, with D maybe TRBD2 (6 bases). V shed 7 bases and J shed 3 bases, with 13 bases lying between them. This CDR3 comprises 14 residues. Germline CDR1 and CDR2: ENHRY and SYGVKD. CDR3 sequence (DNA): TGTGCCATCAAATCCGGGACTGTCTACAATGAGCAGTTCTTC. Its translation is CAIKSGTVYNEQFF.

This clonotype has a count of ten or more. V is TRBV25-1 and J is TRBJ1-1; possibly TRBD1 for D (5 bases). V dropped 7 bases and J dropped 6 bases, with 9 bases sitting between them. CDR3 length: 11 residues. From germline, CDR1 is MGHDK and CDR2 SYGVNS. CDR3 coding DNA: TGTGCCAGCACGGGGGTCGCTGAAGCTTTCTTT. This sequence encodes CASTGVAEAFF.